The 30 T cell receptor beta chains listed next were all sequenced from one sample in a study of blood T cell repertoires in COVID-19. The method was immunoSEQ multiplex PCR; TCRdb's version includes in-frame clones alone and lacks a portion of them. The table lists some 140,000 clones, roughly 88% of them singletons. Material: peripheral blood. Receptors originate from a man aged 55 to 69 with COVID-19, enrolled during active disease.

The gene calls are TRBV6-4 and TRBJ1-2; D is possibly TRBD1 (5 bases). CDR3 length equals 13 residues. The germline V gene encodes CDR1 MRHNA and CDR2 SNTAGT. V shed 5 bases and J shed 2 bases, with 9 bases lying between them. The CDR3 DNA reads as TGTGCCAGCAGTCCAAGACAGAACTATGGCTACACCTTC. Residues: CASSPRQNYGYTF.

V gene TRBV6-5 combines with J gene TRBJ2-7; D may be TRBD2 (5 bases). From germline, CDR1 is MNHEY and CDR2 SVGAGI. V lost 6 bases, J lost 2 bases, and 14 bases lay in between. The CDR3 totals 14 residues. The CDR3 coding sequence is TGTGCCAGCAGCCGAGGACTGGAAACCTACGAGCAGTACTTC. Translation gives CASSRGLETYEQYF.

The chain uses TRBV7-8 and TRBJ2-3; 9 bases match TRBD2. CDR1 is SGHVS, CDR2 FQNEAQ, per germline. V lost 5 bases to trimming and J lost 0 bases; unmatched junction nucleotides: 3. The CDR3 extends over 15 amino acids. CDR3 in amino acids: CASSPSGTSTDTQYF. In DNA, the CDR3 is TGTGCCAGCAGCCCTAGCGGGACTAGCACAGATACGCAGTATTTT.

The V and J genes are TRBV5-1 and TRBJ2-3; 7 bases are shared with TRBD1. Trimming took 7 bases from V and 3 from J; bases not matched to a gene: 14. From germline, CDR1 is SGHRS and CDR2 YFSETQ. This CDR3 spans 16 amino acids. CDR3 amino acids: CASSPPGTVTTDTQYF. The CDR3 bases are TGCGCCAGCTCCCCTCCCGGGACAGTGACTACAGATACGCAGTATTTT.

This clone has a count of ten or more. J is TRBJ2-2 and V is TRBV7-2; no clear D gene. V was trimmed by 1 base and J by 7 bases, leaving 13 bases between them. The length of the CDR3 is 15 residues. Germline CDR1 is SGHTA and CDR2 is FQGNSA. The CDR3 here is CASSLGLGEGGELFF. CDR3 bases: TGTGCCAGCAGCTTAGGCTTAGGAGAAGGCGGGGAGCTGTTTTTT. The full variable domain, rest sourced from reference TRBV7-2 and TRBJ2-2, is GAGVSQSPSNKVTEKGKDVELRCDPISGHTALYWYRQSLGQGLEFLIYFQGNSAPDKSGLPSDRFSAERTGGSVSTLTIQRTQQEDSAVYLCASSLGLGEGGELFFGEGSRLTVL.

The chain couples TRBV7-9 to TRBJ1-1; perhaps TRBD1 as D (5 bases). Trimming took off 8 bases at V and 5 bases at J, with 12 bases between the two ends. There are 12 residues in the CDR3. CDR1 is SEHNR and CDR2 is FQNEAQ in the germline V gene (reference sequence). The CDR3 loop is CASARGGTEAFF. CDR3 nucleotide sequence: TGTGCCAGCGCCCGGGGGGGAACTGAAGCTTTCTTT.

V is TRBV27 and J is TRBJ2-1; 10 positions agree with TRBD2. The junction had 11 bases not matched to a gene; V was cut back by 6 bases and J by 9 bases. Germline loops: CDR1 MNHEY, CDR2 SMNVEV (reference sequence). CDR3 length: 15 amino acids. CDR3 in amino acids: CASRPSAGGPGEQFF. The CDR3 bases are TGTGCCAGCAGGCCCTCAGCGGGGGGGCCGGGTGAGCAGTTCTTC.

This chain links TRBV29-1 with TRBJ1-2; D unresolved. The CDR3 covers 12 residues. Germline CDR1 reads SQVTM; CDR2 reads ANQGSEA. V shed 7 bases and J shed 1 base, with 10 bases lying between them. CDR3: CSAEVVNYGYTF. The CDR3 DNA reads as TGCAGCGCCGAGGTGGTTAACTATGGCTACACCTTC.

This chain links TRBV4-3 with TRBJ2-2; 8 bases are shared with TRBD1. The CDR3 contains 18 residues. Germline CDR1 LGHNA, CDR2 YSLEER. Losses at the gene ends were 0 bases for V and 4 bases for J; bases not matched to a gene: 10. The CDR3 sequence: CASSQDQWAGGSTGELFF. The CDR3 bases are TGCGCCAGCAGCCAAGACCAATGGGCAGGGGGCTCCACCGGGGAGCTGTTTTTT.

The chain combines TRBV7-9 with TRBJ1-3; D remains ambiguous. There are 14 residues in the CDR3. The germline gives CDR1 SEHNR, CDR2 FQNEAQ (reference sequence). Deletions cut 5 bases from V and 4 bases from J, with 12 bases between. This CDR3 reads CASSAQSSGNTIYF. The CDR3 DNA sequence: TGTGCCAGCAGCGCACAGTCGTCCGGAAACACCATATATTTT.

This clone was recorded only once. The V gene is TRBV7-2, the J gene TRBJ1-1; 7 bases fit TRBD1. V was clipped by 1 base and J by 1 base; unmatched bases: 6. This CDR3 contains 16 residues. Per germline, CDR1 SGHTA and CDR2 FQGNSA. DNA for the CDR3: TGTGCCAGCAGCTTAGGACAGGGTGGGACGAACACTGAAGCTTTCTTT. Translated: CASSLGQGGTNTEAFF.

This clone was recorded only once. The CDR3 here is CASSPPWTGTYEQYF. The CDR3 nucleotides are TGTGCCAGCTCACCACCGTGGACAGGCACCTACGAGCAGTACTTC. This chain uses TRBV18 with TRBJ2-7; 7 bases map to TRBD1. The germline CDR1 and CDR2 sequences are KGHSH and LQKENI. This CDR3 has 15 residues. J was trimmed by 2 bases and V by 0 bases; bases with no gene match: 4.

V and J are TRBV10-3 and TRBJ2-7; 8 bases match TRBD1. The germline CDR1 and CDR2 sequences are ENHRY and SYGVKD. Unmatched junction bases numbered 8, after V lost 3 bases and J lost 7 bases. The CDR3 is 14 amino acids. The CDR3 here is CAISDFGQGREQYF. CDR3 nucleotide sequence: TGTGCCATCAGTGACTTCGGACAGGGCCGTGAGCAGTACTTC.

The chain links TRBV7-2 to TRBJ1-2, with TRBD1 as a possible D gene (6 bases). The germline V and J ends were trimmed by 2 bases and 7 bases, with 11 bases remaining between them. Germline V gene sequence: CDR1 SGHTA, CDR2 FQGNSA. This CDR3 comprises 13 residues. This chain's CDR3 is CASSLPQGTGYTF. For the CDR3, the DNA is TGTGCCAGCAGCTTACCCCAGGGGACTGGCTACACCTTC.

The V and J genes are TRBV28 and TRBJ1-2; D call uncertain. The length of the CDR3 is 14 residues. V lost 8 bases to trimming and J lost 1 base, with 14 bases between them. CDR1 is MDHEN and CDR2 is SYDVKM in the germline V gene. CDR3 loop: CASFTFRVNYGYTF. The CDR3, as DNA: TGTGCCAGCTTTACTTTTCGAGTTAACTATGGCTACACCTTC.

The V and J genes are TRBV7-9 and TRBJ1-4; D might be TRBD1 (5 bases). The CDR3 is 16 amino acids. Germline CDR1 SEHNR, CDR2 FQNEAQ (reference sequence). V gave up 1 base and J gave up 5 bases, with 14 bases separating them. CDR3 sequence: CASSLEEAGLNEKLFF. Written as DNA, the CDR3 is TGTGCCAGCAGCTTAGAAGAGGCAGGGTTGAATGAAAAACTGTTTTTT.

The J gene is TRBJ2-1, the V gene TRBV29-1; no clear D gene. V was trimmed by 8 bases and J by 2 bases, leaving 10 bases between them. The V gene's germline CDR1 is SQVTM and CDR2 ANQGSEA. The CDR3 is 12 residues long. In DNA form, the CDR3 reads TGCAGCACGGCTACAGCCTACAATGAGCAGTTCTTC. This codes for CSTATAYNEQFF.

V gene TRBV28 combines with J gene TRBJ1-5, with TRBD1 matching 7 bases. V lost 5 bases, J lost 7 bases, and 8 bases stayed unmatched. Germline values: CDR1 MDHEN, CDR2 SYDVKM. The length of the CDR3 is 14 residues. The CDR3 DNA sequence: TGTGCCAGCAGTGGACAGGCATCACGACAGCCCCAGCATTTT. It codes for CASSGQASRQPQHF. Based on the CDR3 plus reference TRBV28 and TRBJ1-5, the full variable domain is DVKVTQSSRYLVKRTGEKVFLECVQDMDHENMFWYRQDPGLGLRLIYFSYDVKMKEKGDIPEGYSVSREKKERFSLILESASTNQTSMYLCASSGQASRQPQHFGDGTRLSIL.

Only a few counts were recorded for this clone. This rearrangement joins TRBV21-1 to TRBJ1-2; TRBD1 is the table's D call and was not checked against the DNA. TRBV21-1 is deemed a pseudogene. The CDR3 loop spans 15 amino acids. For the CDR3, the DNA is TGTGCCAGCAGCAAAGAGGTGGCAGGAAAATATGGCTACACCTTC. Translation: CASSKEVAGKYGYTF.

The J gene is TRBJ1-6, the V gene TRBV30; 9 nucleotides line up with TRBD1. The V segment lost 4 bases and the J segment 5 bases; nucleotides outside the gene matches: 9. Germline-derived CDR1 and CDR2 are GTSNPN and SVGIG (reference sequence). The CDR3 totals 16 residues. CDR3 sequence (DNA): TGTGCCTGGATCCAGATTGGGGACAGGGATAATTCACCCCTCCACTTT. Protein: CAWIQIGDRDNSPLHF.

This clone was observed a few times. J is TRBJ1-2 and V is TRBV19; tentative D call: TRBD1 (5 bases). The CDR3 is 14 residues long. Germline CDR1 and CDR2: LNHDA and SQIVND (reference sequence). Trimming took off 5 bases at V and 2 bases at J, with 12 bases between the two ends. The CDR3 nucleotides read TGTGCCAGTAGTCTGACACAGGTGAACTATGGCTACACCTTC. This translates into CASSLTQVNYGYTF.

The gene calls are TRBV6-6 and TRBJ2-1, with D perhaps TRBD2 (5 bases). The V gene's germline CDR1 is MNHNY and CDR2 SVGAGI (reference sequence). The CDR3 is 15 amino acids. Trimming stripped 8 bases from V and 8 bases from J, with 22 bases between. In DNA form, the CDR3 reads TGTGCCAGCGGAAATAGGAGGACCCTTGTTGATGAGCAGTTCTTC. This sequence encodes CASGNRRTLVDEQFF.

The chain carries TRBV7-2 and TRBJ1-1, with TRBD1 matching 7 bases. The germline CDR1 and CDR2 sequences are SGHTA and FQGNSA. There are 15 residues in the CDR3. The J segment lost 2 bases and the V segment lost 3 bases, leaving 6 bases of the junction unmatched. CDR3 residues: CASSLRQGVNTEAFF. In DNA form, the CDR3 reads TGTGCCAGCAGCTTGAGACAGGGAGTTAACACTGAAGCTTTCTTT.

Comments on this clone: The sample has other DNA sequences that encode this CDR3 too. V usage is TRBV7-3 and J usage is TRBJ1-1; no clear D. V dropped 2 bases and J dropped 0 bases, with 4 bases sitting between them. The CDR3 loop spans 13 amino acids. From germline, CDR1 is SGHTA and CDR2 FQGTGA. This chain's CDR3 is CASSLEMNTEAFF. The CDR3 nucleotides are TGTGCCAGCAGCTTAGAGATGAACACTGAAGCTTTCTTT. Together with reference TRBV7-3 and TRBJ1-1, the CDR3 gives the full variable domain: GAGVSQTPSNKVTEKGKYVELRCDPISGHTALYWYRQSLGQGPEFLIYFQGTGAADDSGLPNDRFFAVRPEGSVSTLKIQRTERGDSAVYLCASSLEMNTEAFFGQGTRLTVV.

The count of this clone is one. The CDR3: CASLGGPDTQYF. For the CDR3, the DNA is TGTGCCAGCTTGGGGGGTCCAGATACGCAGTATTTT. V gene TRBV28 combines with J gene TRBJ2-3, with D tentatively TRBD2 (6 bases). The CDR3 spans 12 residues. Trimming took 8 bases from V and 4 from J, leaving 10 bases between them. Germline assignment: CDR1 MDHEN and CDR2 SYDVKM.

This rearrangement joins TRBV9 to TRBJ1-3; possibly TRBD1 for D (5 bases). The germline CDR1 and CDR2 sequences are SGDLS and YYNGEE. The germline V and J ends were trimmed by 3 bases and 8 bases, with 12 bases remaining between them. The CDR3 has 13 amino acids. CDR3 DNA: TGTGCCAGCAGCGAGAGGGGCGGGGACACCATATATTTT. This translates into CASSERGGDTIYF.

The chain recombines TRBV24-1 with TRBJ2-1; 13 bases agree with TRBD2. Germline V lookup: CDR1 KGHDR, CDR2 SFDVKD. The CDR3 has 15 residues. Losses at the gene ends were 5 bases for V and 8 bases for J; bases not matched to a gene: 5. Written as DNA, the CDR3 is TGTGCCACCAGTGCCGGGACTAGCGGGACGGATGAGCAGTTCTTC. It codes for CATSAGTSGTDEQFF.

The rearrangement links TRBV6-5 to TRBJ1-5; TRBD1 matches at 7 bases. In germline, CDR1 is MNHEY, CDR2 SVGAGI. The ends lost 6 bases at V and 4 bases at J; junction bases unmatched: 9. The CDR3 runs 15 residues. CDR3 DNA sequence: TGTGCCAGCAGGCCAGACAGGGAAAGTAATCAGCCCCAGCATTTT. This translates into CASRPDRESNQPQHF.

CDR3 loop: CASSYPGNTEAFF. In DNA, the CDR3 is TGTGCCAGCAGTTATCCGGGAAACACTGAAGCTTTCTTT. The chain combines TRBV6-2 or TRBV6-3 with TRBJ1-1; D is undetermined. This CDR3 comprises 13 residues. Germline loops: CDR1 MNHEY, CDR2 SVGEGT. The V end was cut by 3 bases, the J end by 2 bases, with 7 bases between.

V and J are TRBV7-2 and TRBJ2-5; 10 bases fit TRBD2. Trimming took 1 base from V and 3 from J; bases not matched to a gene: 5. The length of the CDR3 is 16 residues. CDR1 and CDR2 from the germline V gene are SGHTA and FQGNSA. The DNA for the CDR3 is TGTGCCAGCAGCTTAGGGCAACTAGCGGGGAAAGAGACCCAGTACTTC. It yields the protein CASSLGQLAGKETQYF.